The source of this T cell receptor (beta chain) is a study of OX40 agonist ivuxolimab in advanced cancers. A history of autoimmune disease or systemic immunosuppression excluded patients. Germline-derived CDR1 and CDR2 are SQVTM and ANQGSEA. Trimming removed 4 bases at V and 5 bases at J, with 9 bases between. This CDR3 has 12 amino acids. Libraries were prepared by immunoSEQ multiplex PCR; TCRdb keeps only in-frame clonotypes and omits some of them. The repertoire holds 65,000 to 70,000 clones, with 82% as singletons. This clonotype was sampled from an adult with an advanced solid tumor such as melanoma, head and neck, liver or kidney cancer. V and J are TRBV29-1 and TRBJ1-5; tentative D call: TRBD1 (5 bases). The input for sequencing was CD4+ or CD8+ T cells sorted from blood, taken in a trial of the OX40 agonist ivuxolimab. CDR3: CSVGGVDQPQHF. The DNA for the CDR3 is TGCAGCGTTGGAGGGGTGGATCAGCCCCAGCATTTT. Full variable domain (rest looked up from reference TRBV29-1 and TRBJ1-5): SAVISQKPSRDICQRGTSLTIQCQVDSQVTMMFWYRQQPGQSLTLIATANQGSEATYESGFVIDKFPISRPNLTFSTLTVSNMSPEDSSIYLCSVGGVDQPQHFGDGTRLSIL.